The 27 T cell receptor beta chains given below trace back to one sample, sequenced in a study of follicular helper T cells after annual influenza vaccination. Some clones are missing from TCRdb's copy, which holds only in-frame ones; the method was immunoSEQ multiplex PCR. The sample contains about 4,800 clones, 75% to 85% of which appear only once. The time point: 2015-2016 season, 7 days after influenza vaccination. The source material was CXCR5+ CD38- circulating T follicular helper cells from blood, sampled 7 days after influenza vaccination. As for subset: circulating Tfh, non-naive CD4+CXCR5+PD-1+ (ICOS+CD38+ or ICOS-CD38-). These receptors were collected from an adult who received the influenza vaccine.

The chain uses TRBV27 and TRBJ1-5; D not resolved. The CDR3 has 13 amino acids. Germline V gene sequence: CDR1 MNHEY, CDR2 SMNVEV (reference sequence). V was pared by 2 bases and J by 7 bases, with 9 bases between. The CDR3 region is CASSLGFRQPQHF. The CDR3 region has the DNA TGTGCCAGCAGTTTAGGGTTCCGGCAGCCCCAGCATTTT.

This rearrangement joins TRBV7-3 to TRBJ2-1; the match to TRBD2 covers 7 bases. CDR3 size: 15 residues. The V and J ends lost 5 bases and 5 bases, in that order; junction bases with no gene match: 9. Germline CDR1 and CDR2: SGHTA and FQGTGA. The CDR3 reads CASSPKRGGDNEQFF. DNA for the CDR3: TGTGCCAGCAGCCCCAAGCGGGGTGGGGACAATGAGCAGTTCTTC.

The chain links TRBV19 to TRBJ1-5; D possibly corresponds to TRBD1 (6 bases). This CDR3 contains 17 residues. Germline lookup yields CDR1 LNHDA and CDR2 SQIVND (reference sequence). The germline V and J ends were trimmed by 5 bases and 5 bases, with 22 bases remaining between them. CDR3 coding DNA: TGTGCCAGTAGTCGTTCTGGGGGGACAATAATATATCAGCCCCAGCATTTT. It translates to CASSRSGGTIIYQPQHF.

The rearrangement links TRBV4-3 to TRBJ1-4, with 8 bases aligning to TRBD1. This CDR3 has 16 residues. The V segment lost 1 base and the J segment 6 bases; nucleotides outside the gene matches: 7. Germline lookup yields CDR1 LGHNA and CDR2 YSLEER. The CDR3 region has the DNA TGCGCCAGCAGCCAAGCTCGACGACAGGGGTATGAAAAACTGTTTTTT. Its protein product is CASSQARRQGYEKLFF.

The genes are TRBV27 and TRBJ1-4; TRBD1 might be the D (5 bases). Trimming stripped 3 bases from V and 6 bases from J, with 8 bases between. The CDR3 consists of 13 residues. Germline loops: CDR1 MNHEY, CDR2 SMNVEV (reference sequence). Here the CDR3 reads CASSFKGYEKLFF. The CDR3 nucleotides are TGTGCCAGCAGTTTTAAGGGGTATGAAAAACTGTTTTTT. The full variable domain, rest sourced from reference TRBV27 and TRBJ1-4, is EAQVTQNPRYLITVTGKKLTVTCSQNMNHEYMSWYRQDPGLGLRQIYYSMNVEVTDKGDVPEGYKVSRKEKRNFPLILESPSPNQTSLYFCASSFKGYEKLFFGSGTQLSVL.

The J gene is TRBJ1-5, the V gene TRBV11-2; weak D call: TRBD1 (5 bases). The CDR3 has 12 residues. V was clipped by 1 base and J by 15 bases, with 13 bases between them. CDR1 SGHAT and CDR2 FQNNGV come from the germline V gene. CDR3 loop: CASSLGRAPLHF. The CDR3, as DNA: TGTGCCAGCAGCTTAGGCAGGGCCCCTCTGCATTTT.

This chain links TRBV6-1 with TRBJ1-2; 7 bases line up with TRBD1. This CDR3 comprises 13 residues. Germline V CDR1 and CDR2: MNHNS, SASEGT. The V segment lost 10 bases and the J segment 5 bases; nucleotides outside the gene matches: 10. This CDR3 is CATYDTGEYGYTF. CDR3 sequence (DNA): TGTGCCACCTACGACACAGGGGAATATGGCTACACCTTC.

V gene TRBV4-3 combines with J gene TRBJ1-2; D gene unclear. The CDR3 is 11 amino acids. CDR1 and CDR2 from the germline V gene are LGHNA and YSLEER. The V end lost 1 base, the J end lost 10 bases, and 7 bases lay between the germline ends. Here the CDR3 DNA reads TGCGCCAGCAGCCAAGGGGGTTACTACACCTTC. As protein: CASSQGGYYTF.

V and J are TRBV7-2 and TRBJ2-7; TRBD1 matches 7 bases. After removal of 4 bases from V and 3 bases from J, the junction contained 12 bases not matched to a gene. CDR3 size: 16 residues. Germline loops: CDR1 SGHTA, CDR2 FQGNSA. The CDR3 region is CASSSPGGTDFYEQYF. As DNA, the CDR3 is TGTGCCAGCAGCTCCCCCGGTGGGACAGACTTCTACGAGCAGTACTTC.

The gene calls are TRBV19 and TRBJ2-5; no reliable D call. The V gene lost 5 bases and the J gene lost 7 bases, with 14 bases spanning the gap. CDR1 is LNHDA and CDR2 is SQIVND in the germline V gene (reference sequence). CDR3 length equals 13 residues. The CDR3 sequence: CASSANRDSTQYF. The CDR3 DNA sequence: TGTGCCAGTAGTGCTAATAGGGATTCGACCCAGTACTTC.

The rearrangement joins TRBV5-4 to TRBJ2-3; 11 bases match TRBD2. The V gene end was trimmed by 5 bases and the J gene end by 4 bases; junction bases not matched to a gene: 3. Per the germline V gene, CDR1 is SGHNT and CDR2 is YYREEE (reference sequence). This CDR3 region has 14 residues. The CDR3 DNA reads as TGTGCCAGCAGTGGGACTAGCGGAGCAGATACGCAGTATTTT. It yields the protein CASSGTSGADTQYF.

The rearrangement uses TRBV7-2 and TRBJ1-6; 9 positions agree with TRBD1. With V trimmed by 4 bases and J by 9 bases, 1 base remained unmatched. Germline V CDR1 and CDR2: SGHTA, FQGNSA. The CDR3 sequence is 13 residues long. The CDR3 reads CASSWDRASPLHF. In DNA, the CDR3 is TGTGCCAGCAGCTGGGACAGGGCTTCACCCCTCCACTTT. Looking up the rest from reference TRBV7-2 and TRBJ1-6 gives the full variable domain: GAGVSQSPSNKVTEKGKDVELRCDPISGHTALYWYRQSLGQGLEFLIYFQGNSAPDKSGLPSDRFSAERTGGSVSTLTIQRTQQEDSAVYLCASSWDRASPLHFGNGTRLTVT.

The chain couples TRBV6-1 to TRBJ2-7; 9 nucleotides align to TRBD1. Trimming removed 8 bases from V and 3 bases from J; junction bases left unmatched: 8. The length of the CDR3 is 14 residues. Looked up from germline, CDR1 is MNHNS and CDR2 is SASEGT. Written as DNA, the CDR3 is TGTGCCAGCGTATTAAGGGGACAGGGCTACGAGCAGTACTTC. Its protein product is CASVLRGQGYEQYF.

The chain links TRBV9 to TRBJ1-2; D is ambiguous. CDR1 is SGDLS and CDR2 is YYNGEE in the germline V gene. The CDR3 contains 16 residues. Between the trimmed V and J ends, which lost 0 bases and 2 bases, there was a span of 14 bases. The CDR3 spells CASSVAPLTGNYGYTF. CDR3 sequence (DNA): TGTGCCAGCAGCGTAGCTCCTCTTACGGGGAACTATGGCTACACCTTC.

The chain uses TRBV11-3 and TRBJ1-3; tentative D call: TRBD1 (6 bases). There are 16 residues in the CDR3. Germline V gives CDR1 SGHNT, CDR2 YENEEA. The ends were cut back, 7 bases at V and 0 bases at J, with 16 bases in the middle. The CDR3 sequence is CASNSLTGSSGNTIYF. CDR3 nucleotide sequence: TGTGCCAGCAACTCCCTGACAGGCAGCTCTGGAAACACCATATATTTT.

The rearrangement links TRBV19 to TRBJ2-7; the D gene is possibly TRBD1 (6 bases). V was cut by 4 bases and J by 3 bases, with 10 bases left in between. The germline V gene has CDR1 LNHDA and CDR2 SQIVND (reference sequence). CDR3 length equals 13 residues. CDR3 residues: CASSRQDNYEQYF. CDR3 bases: TGTGCCAGTAGTAGACAGGACAACTACGAGCAGTACTTC.

V gene TRBV11-3 combines with J gene TRBJ2-7; D unresolved. Per germline, CDR1 SGHNT and CDR2 YENEEA. V lost 1 base and J 4 bases, leaving 11 bases between the germline ends. The CDR3 has 14 residues. The CDR3 here is CASSLGWVQYEQYF. In DNA form, the CDR3 reads TGTGCCAGCAGCTTAGGATGGGTTCAGTACGAGCAGTACTTC. The entire variable domain, with the rest obtained from reference TRBV11-3 and TRBJ2-7, is as follows: EAGVVQSPRYKIIEKKQPVAFWCNPISGHNTLYWYLQNLGQGPELLIRYENEEAVDDSQLPKDRFSAERLKGVDSTLKIQPAELGDSAVYLCASSLGWVQYEQYFGPGTRLTVT.

The table lists this clone with a few counts. The chain joins TRBV5-4 to TRBJ1-2; D may be TRBD1 (5 bases). Germline V gives CDR1 SGHNT, CDR2 YYREEE (reference sequence). Trimming stripped 5 bases from V and 3 bases from J, with 11 bases between. CDR3 length equals 13 residues. This CDR3 is CASRDQGDYGYTF. In DNA form, the CDR3 reads TGTGCCAGCAGGGACCAGGGTGACTATGGCTACACCTTC.

V and J are TRBV29-1 and TRBJ2-7, with 16 nucleotides matching TRBD2. V lost 7 bases and J lost 4; bases outside the gene matches: 13. Germline V gene data show CDR1 as SQVTM and CDR2 as ANQGSEA. The CDR3 extends over 17 amino acids. The CDR3 sequence is CSATGTSGGAFVYEQYF. The CDR3 DNA reads as TGCAGCGCAACCGGGACTAGCGGGGGGGCCTTTGTTTACGAGCAGTACTTC.

This chain uses TRBV5-4 with TRBJ1-2, with 8 bases fitting TRBD1. CDR1 and CDR2 (germline): SGHNT, YYREEE (reference sequence). Trimming at V came to 4 bases and at J to 7 bases, leaving 6 bases not matched to a gene. CDR3 size: 13 residues. CDR3 DNA: TGTGCCAGCAGCCCACAGGGGGTCCCTGGCTACACCTTC. It translates to CASSPQGVPGYTF.

Only a few counts were recorded for this clone. The rearrangement uses TRBV5-6 and TRBJ1-5; D is unresolved. The CDR3 has 15 amino acids. Germline assignment: CDR1 SGHDT and CDR2 YYEEEE. V lost 0 bases, J lost 4 bases, and 11 bases lay in between. CDR3 in amino acids: CASSLDARPNQPQHF. Here the CDR3 DNA reads TGTGCCAGCAGCTTGGATGCCAGGCCGAATCAGCCCCAGCATTTT.

The chain joins TRBV5-1 to TRBJ2-3; possible D gene TRBD1, 5 bases. CDR1 and CDR2 (germline): SGHRS, YFSETQ. Between the trimmed V and J ends, which lost 4 bases and 1 base, there was a span of 7 bases. CDR3 size: 13 residues. The CDR3 sequence: CASSRRGTDTQYF. In nucleotides, the CDR3 is TGCGCCAGCAGCCGCAGGGGCACAGATACGCAGTATTTT.

This clone has just one count. The V gene is TRBV6-6, the J gene TRBJ1-2; D is unclear. Germline loops: CDR1 MNHNY, CDR2 SVGAGI (reference sequence). The V gene lost 6 bases and the J gene lost 2 bases, with 10 bases spanning the gap. The CDR3 consists of 13 residues. The CDR3 loop is CASRYEMNYGYTF. For the CDR3, the DNA is TGTGCCAGCAGGTATGAGATGAACTATGGCTACACCTTC.

This sequence joins TRBV7-9 and TRBJ2-3, with D uncertain. Germline CDR1 is SEHNR and CDR2 is FQNEAQ (reference sequence). This CDR3 region has 12 residues. The V end lost 1 base, the J end lost 9 bases, and 8 bases lay between the germline ends. This chain's CDR3 is CASSLGVPTQYF. The CDR3 DNA is TGTGCCAGCAGCTTAGGGGTACCCACGCAGTATTTT.

The chain uses TRBV18 and TRBJ2-5; 9 nucleotides match TRBD2. There are 15 residues in the CDR3. The germline gives CDR1 KGHSH, CDR2 LQKENI. With V trimmed by 2 bases and J by 4 bases, 5 bases remained unmatched. CDR3 protein: CASSPAGGTGETQYF. For the CDR3, the DNA is TGTGCCAGCTCACCAGCGGGGGGGACGGGAGAGACCCAGTACTTC. The full variable domain, with the rest looked up from reference TRBV18 and TRBJ2-5, is NAGVMQNPRHLVRRRGQEARLRCSPMKGHSHVYWYRQLPEEGLKFMVYLQKENIIDESGMPKERFSAEFPKEGPSILRIQQVVRGDSAAYFCASSPAGGTGETQYFGPGTRLLVL.

The chain recombines TRBV6-5 with TRBJ1-2; D ambiguous. There are 13 residues in the CDR3. The V end lost 6 bases, the J end lost 4 bases, and 12 bases lay between the germline ends. Germline V gene data show CDR1 as MNHEY and CDR2 as SVGAGI. DNA for the CDR3: TGTGCCAGCAGCAAACACGGCTTCTATGGCTACACCTTC. It is translated as CASSKHGFYGYTF.

This chain connects TRBV7-3 to TRBJ2-2; 8 nucleotides agree with TRBD1. There are 15 residues in the CDR3. Germline V gene sequence: CDR1 SGHTA, CDR2 FQGTGA. Trimming cost V 5 bases and J 7 bases; bases outside gene matches: 9. CDR3 in DNA: TGTGCCAGCAGCCCCAAGGACAGGGTGGGCGGGGAGCTGTTTTTT. Translation: CASSPKDRVGGELFF.